The next 29 T cell receptor beta chains were all read from a single sample in a study of Tregs in tolerant kidney transplant recipients. Libraries were prepared by immunoSEQ multiplex PCR; TCRdb keeps only in-frame clonotypes and omits some of them. The repertoire holds around 78,000 clones, around 93% seen once, with 0.34% in the top ten. The sample here was Tregs from blood, taken before the transplant. The origin of the receptors is a human donor who received a combined kidney and bone marrow transplant.

The J gene is TRBJ1-3, the V gene TRBV4-1; D is uncertain. Trimming pared 4 bases from V and 4 bases from J, leaving 8 bases between. Germline-derived CDR1 and CDR2 are MGHRA and YSYEKL. The CDR3 is made up of 13 amino acids. This chain's CDR3 is CASSRDGGNTIYF. The CDR3 coding sequence is TGCGCCAGCAGCCGTGACGGAGGAAACACCATATATTTT.

This clone was seen once. The chain joins TRBV2 to TRBJ2-3; a weak D match, TRBD1 (6 bases). The V end was cut by 7 bases, the J end by 6 bases, with 17 bases between. Germline V gene lookup returns CDR1 SNHLY and CDR2 FYNNEI. The CDR3 length is 14 residues. The CDR3 loop reads CASTEGVGADTQYF. CDR3 sequence (DNA): TGTGCCAGCACCGAGGGAGTGGGGGCGGATACGCAGTATTTT.

This sequence joins TRBV19 and TRBJ2-2, with 16 positions matching TRBD2. The germline CDR1 and CDR2 sequences are LNHDA and SQIVND (reference sequence). The CDR3 is 19 amino acids. V dropped 3 bases and J dropped 1; count of bases not matched to a gene: 5. The CDR3 sequence: CASSMGLAGGPGNTGELFF. DNA for the CDR3: TGTGCCAGTAGTATGGGACTAGCGGGAGGGCCGGGGAACACCGGGGAGCTGTTTTTT.

The chain combines TRBV5-1 with TRBJ2-3; 7 bases are shared with TRBD2. The V gene end was trimmed by 0 bases and the J gene end by 5 bases; junction bases not matched to a gene: 3. This CDR3 region has 14 residues. CDR1 and CDR2 from the germline V gene are SGHRS and YFSETQ. The CDR3 here is CASSLGREGDTQYF. The CDR3 coding sequence is TGCGCCAGCAGCTTGGGCAGGGAGGGAGATACGCAGTATTTT.

The chain recombines TRBV14 with TRBJ2-5; D gene uncertain. Germline CDR1 is SGHDN and CDR2 is FVKESK. V lost 0 bases to trimming and J lost 7 bases, with 15 bases between them. The CDR3 spans 15 residues. The CDR3 protein is CASSQDLGGRTTQYF. CDR3 nucleotide sequence: TGTGCCAGCAGCCAAGACCTGGGTGGACGAACGACCCAGTACTTC.

The chain joins TRBV5-1 to TRBJ2-7, with TRBD2 identical over 9 bases. CDR1 is SGHRS, CDR2 YFSETQ, per germline. Trimming cost V 0 bases and J 5 bases; bases outside gene matches: 6. The CDR3 has 15 amino acids. CDR3 bases: TGCGCCAGCAGCTTGGGGGCTAGCGGGAACCACGAGCAGTACTTC. Amino acid sequence: CASSLGASGNHEQYF.

The chain employs TRBV5-1 and TRBJ2-7; TRBD1 matches 8 bases. V was clipped by 2 bases and J by 0 bases; unmatched bases: 4. Germline V CDR1 and CDR2: SGHRS, YFSETQ. The CDR3 covers 15 residues. The CDR3: CASSFQGASSYEQYF. For the CDR3, the DNA is TGCGCCAGCAGCTTTCAGGGGGCAAGCTCCTACGAGCAGTACTTC.

The chain carries TRBV29-1 and TRBJ2-1, with TRBD1 as a possible D gene (7 bases). Between the trimmed V and J ends, which lost 4 bases and 0 bases, there was a span of 13 bases. This CDR3 is built from 15 residues. Germline values: CDR1 SQVTM, CDR2 ANQGSEA. The CDR3 coding sequence is TGCAGCGTTGTTTGGCGGGACAGCTCCTACAATGAGCAGTTCTTC. This gives the protein CSVVWRDSSYNEQFF.

V gene TRBV5-8 combines with J gene TRBJ1-3; D remains ambiguous. The germline V and J ends were trimmed by 0 bases and 3 bases, with 4 bases remaining between them. The CDR3 is 13 residues long. Per germline, CDR1 SGHTS and CDR2 YDEGEE. For the CDR3, the DNA is TGTGCCAGCAGCTTGGGTTTTGGAAACACCATATATTTT. Protein: CASSLGFGNTIYF.

The chain uses TRBV5-1 and TRBJ2-6, with D perhaps matching TRBD1 (5 bases). Trimming cost V 0 bases and J 0 bases, with 7 bases left between them. The CDR3 covers 16 residues. Per the germline V gene, CDR1 is SGHRS and CDR2 is YFSETQ. This CDR3 is CASSLGQTSGANVLTF. The CDR3 DNA reads as TGCGCCAGCAGCTTGGGACAGACCTCTGGGGCCAACGTCCTGACTTTC.

This sequence joins TRBV6-6 and TRBJ1-5, with TRBD1 matching over 11 bases. Trimming removed 6 bases from V and 6 bases from J; junction bases left unmatched: 10. Per the germline V gene, CDR1 is MNHNY and CDR2 is SVGAGI (reference sequence). The CDR3 sequence is 16 residues long. The CDR3 region is CASSDGTGGRVQPQHF. The CDR3 DNA is TGTGCCAGCAGCGACGGGACAGGGGGACGGGTTCAGCCCCAGCATTTT.

This chain uses TRBV5-6 with TRBJ2-3; D uncertain. V was trimmed by 0 bases and J by 5 bases, leaving 1 base between them. Germline lookup yields CDR1 SGHDT and CDR2 YYEEEE. This CDR3 region has 11 residues. CDR3 nucleotides: TGTGCCAGCAGCTTGGAAGATACGCAGTATTTT. Amino acid sequence: CASSLEDTQYF.

This chain links TRBV14 with TRBJ2-1; D is uncertain. Germline V lookup: CDR1 SGHDN, CDR2 FVKESK. The CDR3 loop spans 15 amino acids. Trimming removed 1 base at V and 7 bases at J, with 14 bases between. The CDR3 DNA follows: TGTGCCAGCAGCCAAGGAATAGCTGTGACTAATGAGCAGTTCTTC. Translated, it gives CASSQGIAVTNEQFF.

The chain links TRBV4-1 to TRBJ2-6, with 12 nucleotides matching TRBD1. Looked up from germline, CDR1 is MGHRA and CDR2 is YSYEKL. This CDR3 spans 17 amino acids. The V gene end was trimmed by 3 bases and the J gene end by 3 bases; junction bases not matched to a gene: 3. DNA of the CDR3: TGCGCCAGCAGCCAGGGACAGGGGGCATTTGGGGCCAACGTCCTGACTTTC. Protein: CASSQGQGAFGANVLTF.

This rearrangement joins TRBV10-1 to TRBJ2-7; the match to TRBD1 covers 7 bases. This CDR3 is 13 amino acids long. The germline V gene has CDR1 WNHNN and CDR2 SYGVQD (reference sequence). V lost 2 bases and J lost 2; bases outside the gene matches: 0. CDR3 protein: CASSETGAYEQYF. The DNA of the CDR3 is TGCGCCAGCAGTGAGACAGGGGCCTACGAGCAGTACTTC.

This chain links TRBV27 with TRBJ1-1; weak D call: TRBD1 (6 bases). Per germline, CDR1 MNHEY and CDR2 SMNVEV (reference sequence). The ends were cut back, 5 bases at V and 5 bases at J, with 12 bases in the middle. The CDR3 totals 13 residues. The CDR3 sequence is CASSTLGQTEAFF. The CDR3 nucleotides read TGTGCCAGCAGTACTTTAGGACAGACTGAAGCTTTCTTT.

The chain has TRBV19 and TRBJ1-2; 9 nucleotides line up with TRBD1. The CDR3 is made up of 13 amino acids. Germline loops: CDR1 LNHDA, CDR2 SQIVND (reference sequence). J gave up 5 bases and V 6 bases, and 4 bases lay outside the gene matches. The CDR3: CASRTGTGYGYTF. The DNA of the CDR3 is TGTGCCAGTAGAACCGGGACAGGGTATGGCTACACCTTC.

The chain combines TRBV7-2 with TRBJ2-1, with unresolved D. The germline V gene has CDR1 SGHTA and CDR2 FQGNSA. V dropped 5 bases and J dropped 0 bases, with 11 bases sitting between them. The CDR3 covers 15 residues. The CDR3 is CASSLDLSSYNEQFF. The CDR3 coding sequence is TGTGCCAGCAGCCTTGACCTGAGCTCCTACAATGAGCAGTTCTTC. The complete variable domain, with remaining parts taken from reference TRBV7-2 and TRBJ2-1, reads GAGVSQSPSNKVTEKGKDVELRCDPISGHTALYWYRQSLGQGLEFLIYFQGNSAPDKSGLPSDRFSAERTGGSVSTLTIQRTQQEDSAVYLCASSLDLSSYNEQFFGPGTRLTVL.

The rearrangement joins TRBV7-2 to TRBJ2-6; TRBD1 matches at 8 bases. V lost 5 bases and J lost 1; bases outside the gene matches: 7. Germline assignment: CDR1 SGHTA and CDR2 FQGNSA. The CDR3 loop spans 17 amino acids. CDR3 sequence reads: CASSTGQGFSGANVLTF. The DNA for the CDR3 is TGTGCCAGCAGCACTGGACAGGGTTTTTCTGGGGCCAACGTCCTGACTTTC. Based on the CDR3 plus reference TRBV7-2 and TRBJ2-6, the full variable domain is GAGVSQSPSNKVTEKGKDVELRCDPISGHTALYWYRQSLGQGLEFLIYFQGNSAPDKSGLPSDRFSAERTGGSVSTLTIQRTQQEDSAVYLCASSTGQGFSGANVLTFGAGSRLTVL.

The CDR3 DNA reads TGCAGCGTTGAAGATTCGCGTGGACGAAAGAACACTGAAGCTTTCTTT. Its translation: CSVEDSRGRKNTEAFF. The chain couples TRBV29-1 to TRBJ1-1; D call uncertain. The V and J ends lost 0 bases and 1 base respectively, with 15 bases between them. There are 16 residues in the CDR3. CDR1 SQVTM and CDR2 ANQGSEA come from the germline V gene.

This clone was counted a few times. The V gene is TRBV2, the J gene TRBJ2-3, with 9 bases lining up with TRBD1. V lost 4 bases, J lost 5 bases, and 7 bases stayed unmatched. The CDR3 extends over 15 amino acids. Germline V lookup: CDR1 SNHLY, CDR2 FYNNEI. The CDR3 coding sequence is TGTGCCAGCAGTGTACAGGGGGCGAAAGAAGATACGCAGTATTTT. It specifies CASSVQGAKEDTQYF.

Here the CDR3 reads CASSPGTSGNFGFF. The DNA of the CDR3 is TGTGCCAGCTCACCCGGGACTAGCGGAAACTTCGGGTTCTTC. The V call is TRBV18, the J call TRBJ2-1; 11 bases match TRBD2. The CDR3 is made up of 14 amino acids. The V gene's germline CDR1 is KGHSH and CDR2 LQKENI. Trimming cost V 3 bases and J 15 bases; bases outside gene matches: 10. The full variable domain, rest sourced from reference TRBV18 and TRBJ2-1, is NAGVMQNPRHLVRRRGQEARLRCSPMKGHSHVYWYRQLPEEGLKFMVYLQKENIIDESGMPKERFSAEFPKEGPSILRIQQVVRGDSAAYFCASSPGTSGNFGFFGPGTRLTVL.

Concerning this clone: This sample also contains other DNA sequences that code for the same CDR3. The chain links TRBV4-1 to TRBJ2-2; 15 nucleotides match TRBD2. With V trimmed by 4 bases and J by 5 bases, 11 bases remained unmatched. The CDR3 runs to 19 residues. Looked up from germline, CDR1 is MGHRA and CDR2 is YSYEKL. CDR3 nucleotide sequence: TGCGCCAGCAGCCGGGGACTAGCGGGAGGTCAGGGGCAGACCGGGGAGCTGTTTTTT. Protein sequence: CASSRGLAGGQGQTGELFF.

This chain connects TRBV10-3 to TRBJ2-1, with D possibly matching TRBD2 (5 bases). From germline, CDR1 is ENHRY and CDR2 SYGVKD. V was trimmed by 4 bases and J by 10 bases, leaving 11 bases between them. The CDR3 is 12 residues long. This chain's CDR3 is CAISATGKEQFF. In nucleotides, the CDR3 is TGTGCCATCAGTGCAACGGGGAAAGAGCAGTTCTTC.

This clone was recorded once. The germline gene is not matched at one end of the junction; a read error may be the cause. The chain is built from TRBV6-5 and TRBJ2-1, with 8 bases fitting TRBD1. Germline V gives CDR1 MNHEY, CDR2 SVGAGI. The CDR3 consists of 15 residues. CDR3 in DNA: TGTGCCAGCAGCTACTACGGGACAGGTAACAGTGAGCAGTTCTTC. Protein: CASSYYGTGNSEQFF.

V usage is TRBV7-2 and J usage is TRBJ1-3; 9 bases agree with TRBD1. The CDR3 spans 15 residues. J gave up 3 bases and V 5 bases, and 5 bases lay outside the gene matches. The germline V gene encodes CDR1 SGHTA and CDR2 FQGNSA. CDR3 region: CASSAGQGNGNTIYF. The CDR3 DNA reads as TGTGCCAGCAGCGCCGGACAGGGGAATGGAAACACCATATATTTT.

The gene calls are TRBV30 and TRBJ1-1; D is uncertain. Looked up from germline, CDR1 is GTSNPN and CDR2 is SVGIG (reference sequence). The ends were cut back, 0 bases at V and 3 bases at J, with 11 bases in the middle. The CDR3 has 14 residues. DNA of the CDR3: TGTGCCTGGAGTGTACAAGGGAGGGACACTGAAGCTTTCTTT. The encoded protein is CAWSVQGRDTEAFF.

The chain is built from TRBV15 and TRBJ1-2; 8 bases fit TRBD1. Trimming cost V 5 bases and J 9 bases; bases outside gene matches: 14. The CDR3 totals 15 residues. Germline loops: CDR1 LNHNV, CDR2 YYDKDF (reference sequence). CDR3 amino acids: CATSQGRQGSWSYTF. CDR3 sequence (DNA): TGTGCCACCAGCCAGGGCAGACAGGGGTCTTGGAGCTACACCTTC.

The chain couples TRBV19 to TRBJ1-2, with 7 bases matching TRBD1. Germline CDR1 and CDR2: LNHDA and SQIVND (reference sequence). The V gene end was trimmed by 10 bases and the J gene end by 3 bases; junction bases not matched to a gene: 14. The CDR3 contains 15 residues. CDR3 in amino acids: CATRQGRGQDYGYTF. The CDR3 DNA sequence: TGTGCCACCAGACAGGGTAGGGGGCAAGACTATGGCTACACCTTC.